The 12 T cell receptor beta chains listed next were all sequenced from one sample in a study of human T cells and chemical hapten exposure (dated by TCRdb to the early 2020s). Libraries were constructed by RACE. This sample was sequenced with a NextSeq 500. Using fastp at Q25 and MiXCR, TCRdb reprocessed the public reads and kept productive beta chains. Rows matching on CDR3 protein sequence are summarized as one entry with the most common DNA and genes. The sample contains around 360,000 distinct CDR3 sequences, under 6.5% of them found a single time. Approximately 5.4% of the sample is in the top ten clones. The time point label on this specimen signifies: patch test 2, 6 weeks after DPC sensitization. In the paper's terms, the treatment or condition label means: therapeutic diphenylcyclopropenone sensitization with weekly scalp DPC. The input for sequencing was whole blood, taken in connection with sensitization to the hapten diphenylcyclopropenone (DPC). Receptors originate from a young woman with alopecia areata. Some clones in this sample may be carry-over from other donors' samples.

Many counts were recorded for this clonotype. The chain joins TRBV20-1 to TRBJ1-2; a possible D gene is TRBD1 (5 bases). Germline CDR1 is DFQATT and CDR2 is SNEGSKA (reference sequence). This CDR3 has 12 residues. Between the trimmed V and J ends, which lost 5 bases and 4 bases, there was a span of 11 bases. CDR3 sequence (DNA): TGCAGTGCTTACAGTGGGGGCTATGGCTACACCTTC. Translated, it gives CSAYSGGYGYTF.

This clonotype was observed a handful of times. The chain couples TRBV5-1 to TRBJ1-1; D may be TRBD1 (5 bases). This CDR3 is 16 amino acids long. With 4 bases removed from V and 2 bases from J, the gap between germline ends came to 18 bases. Germline V CDR1 and CDR2: SGHRS, YFSETQ. CDR3 sequence (DNA): TGCGCCAGCAGCATATTATCCAGGGATATAAACACTGAAGCTTTCTTT. Protein: CASSILSRDINTEAFF.

This clonotype occurred a few times. The gene calls are TRBV24-1 and TRBJ2-1; possibly TRBD2 for D (7 bases). From germline, CDR1 is KGHDR and CDR2 SFDVKD. CDR3 length: 16 amino acids. V was clipped by 6 bases and J by 8 bases, with 22 bases between them. CDR3 DNA sequence: TGTGCCACCAGTAGTCGGGGGGCCATCGTTTCCGATGAGCAGTTCTTC. It is translated as CATSSRGAIVSDEQFF.

There are many counts of this clonotype. This rearrangement joins TRBV14 to TRBJ1-1, with D tentatively TRBD1 (6 bases). This CDR3 has 15 residues. Germline values: CDR1 SGHDN, CDR2 FVKESK. Between the trimmed V and J ends, which lost 4 bases and 1 base, there was a span of 13 bases. CDR3 loop: CASSPIGRGNTEAFF. The CDR3 nucleotides read TGTGCCAGCAGCCCGATAGGCAGGGGGAACACTGAAGCTTTCTTT.

This clonotype was seen ten or more times. The rearrangement joins TRBV12-3 or TRBV12-4 to TRBJ1-1; D is ambiguous. This CDR3 region has 12 residues. The V and J ends lost 3 bases and 5 bases respectively, with 7 bases between them. CDR3 nucleotides: TGTGCCAGCAGTTTGATGGTAACTGAAGCTTTCTTT. Its protein product is CASSLMVTEAFF.

This rearrangement joins TRBV7-2 to TRBJ2-3; D is ambiguous. V was pared by 1 base and J by 2 bases, with 10 bases between. CDR1 is SGHTA, CDR2 FQGNSA, per germline. This CDR3 region has 15 residues. CDR3: CASSLGLGYTDTQYF. CDR3 DNA: TGTGCCAGCAGCTTAGGATTAGGTTACACAGATACGCAGTATTTT.

This clonotype was seen more than once but under ten times. The chain carries TRBV28 and TRBJ2-3, with a weak D call TRBD1 (5 bases). Trimming took off 0 bases at V and 3 bases at J, with 13 bases between the two ends. From germline, CDR1 is MDHEN and CDR2 SYDVKM. CDR3 length: 16 residues. CDR3 in DNA: TGTGCCAGCAGTTTATGGGCCCAGGGCTCTACAGATACGCAGTATTTT. Protein: CASSLWAQGSTDTQYF. Using reference TRBV28 and TRBJ2-3 for the parts outside the CDR3, the full variable domain is DVKVTQSSRYLVKRTGEKVFLECVQDMDHENMFWYRQDPGLGLRLIYFSYDVKMKEKGDIPEGYSVSREKKERFSLILESASTNQTSMYLCASSLWAQGSTDTQYFGPGTRLTVL.

In its sample, this clonotype was seen a few times. J is TRBJ2-7 and V is TRBV6-2 or TRBV6-3; D call uncertain. Germline V gene lookup returns CDR1 MNHEY and CDR2 SVGEGT. V lost 6 bases and J lost 0, with 6 bases in between. The CDR3 spans 12 residues. DNA for the CDR3: TGTGCCAGCAGAAGCACCTCCTACGAGCAGTACTTC. Its protein is CASRSTSYEQYF.

This clonotype was observed many times. The chain has TRBV29-1 and TRBJ1-2; D is possibly TRBD1 (6 bases). V was clipped by 2 bases and J by 5 bases, with 12 bases between them. The CDR3 spans 13 residues. Per the germline V gene, CDR1 is SQVTM and CDR2 is ANQGSEA. This chain's CDR3 is CSVERQGTYGYTF. CDR3 sequence (DNA): TGCAGCGTTGAACGGCAGGGGACATATGGCTACACCTTC.

This clonotype was observed at least ten times. The chain combines TRBV4-2 with TRBJ2-1, with D possibly being TRBD1 (5 bases). This CDR3 spans 16 amino acids. Germline loops: CDR1 LGHNA, CDR2 YNFKEQ. The V gene lost 0 bases and the J gene lost 4 bases, with 13 bases spanning the gap. CDR3 coding DNA: TGTGCCAGCAGCCAAGATGAAAGGGGAACTTACAATGAGCAGTTCTTC. It codes for CASSQDERGTYNEQFF.

This chain links TRBV12-3 or TRBV12-4 with TRBJ2-7, with D possibly being TRBD1 (6 bases). The CDR3 sequence is 14 residues long. V was pared by 4 bases and J by 3 bases, with 13 bases between. The CDR3 loop is CASSSDSLIYEQYF. CDR3 nucleotide sequence: TGTGCCAGCAGTTCGGACAGCCTTATCTACGAGCAGTACTTC.

As regards this clonotype: Since a much larger clone is just one base distant, this may be a read error. In DNA form, the CDR3 reads TGTGGCAGCAGCTCCCAACAGGGGGCGGGAGGCTACACCTTC. This translates into CGSSSQQGAGGYTF. The gene calls are TRBV7-2 and TRBJ1-2; 9 bases map to TRBD1. Germline loops: CDR1 SGHTA, CDR2 FQGNSA. This CDR3 comprises 14 residues.